The 27 T cell receptor beta chains in this list originate from one sample, sequenced in a study of cytomegalovirus exposure and HLA in healthy donors. Sequencing was performed with immunoSEQ multiplex PCR; in TCRdb, only in-frame clones are kept and a portion is missing. The table includes under 250,000 clones, 80% to 85% detected once. Sequencing used PBMCs. These receptors were taken from a woman in her 30s in good health and CMV-seronegative.

This clone came up a few times. This chain connects TRBV7-2 to TRBJ1-3; 8 bases line up with TRBD1. CDR3 length equals 14 residues. Trimming removed 1 base from V and 8 bases from J; junction bases left unmatched: 4. The germline V gene has CDR1 SGHTA and CDR2 FQGNSA. CDR3 DNA: TGTGCCAGCAGCTTAGACAGGGGGAGGGACACCATATATTTT. It is translated as CASSLDRGRDTIYF.

The chain links TRBV18 to TRBJ1-4, with a possible D match to TRBD1 (6 bases). This CDR3 has 18 amino acids. Trimming pared 6 bases from V and 5 bases from J, leaving 25 bases between. Germline values: CDR1 KGHSH, CDR2 LQKENI. CDR3 sequence reads: CASSPTLPLIQGNEKLFF. CDR3 nucleotides: TGTGCCAGCTCCCCCACACTACCCTTAATACAGGGAAATGAAAAACTGTTTTTT.

V is TRBV30 and J is TRBJ1-2; D not certain. In germline, CDR1 is GTSNPN, CDR2 SVGIG (reference sequence). The CDR3 totals 14 residues. The V end lost 4 bases, the J end lost 5 bases, and 17 bases lay between the germline ends. In DNA, the CDR3 is TGTGCCTGGACCCCCCGGTTGAGGGAATATGGCTACACCTTC. Its translation is CAWTPRLREYGYTF.

V usage is TRBV30 and J usage is TRBJ1-1, with 11 bases aligning to TRBD1. Trimming removed 0 bases from V and 3 bases from J; junction bases left unmatched: 9. Germline CDR1 reads GTSNPN; CDR2 reads SVGIG (reference sequence). There are 17 residues in the CDR3. The CDR3 sequence: CAWSVGTGGFRYTEAFF. For the CDR3, the DNA is TGTGCCTGGAGTGTAGGGACAGGGGGGTTTCGGTACACTGAAGCTTTCTTT.

The chain employs TRBV10-3 and TRBJ1-6; TRBD1 agrees at 7 bases. The CDR3 has 14 residues. Germline loops: CDR1 ENHRY, CDR2 SYGVKD. Trimming removed 4 bases from V and 10 bases from J; junction bases left unmatched: 7. CDR3 sequence reads: CAISGTGSDSPLHF. The DNA of the CDR3 is TGTGCCATCAGTGGGACAGGCAGTGACTCACCCCTCCACTTT.

The gene calls are TRBV28 and TRBJ2-5; perhaps TRBD2 as D (5 bases). Germline V gene sequence: CDR1 MDHEN, CDR2 SYDVKM. The CDR3 consists of 14 residues. The V end was cut by 3 bases, the J end by 4 bases, with 12 bases between. The CDR3: CASSFASRRETQYF. CDR3 nucleotides: TGTGCCAGCAGTTTCGCTAGCCGGAGAGAGACCCAGTACTTC.

The rearrangement joins TRBV5-4 to TRBJ1-2; TRBD1 is a possible D gene (5 bases). This CDR3 comprises 15 residues. Trimming took off 0 bases at V and 0 bases at J, with 9 bases between the two ends. The germline gives CDR1 SGHNT, CDR2 YYREEE (reference sequence). DNA of the CDR3: TGTGCCAGCAGCTTGGGAGGGGAGGCTAACTATGGCTACACCTTC. This codes for CASSLGGEANYGYTF.

V usage is TRBV25-1 and J usage is TRBJ2-7; D may be TRBD2 (7 bases). V was shortened by 10 bases and J by 7 bases, with 14 bases between the two germline ends. This CDR3 is built from 11 residues. Per the germline V gene, CDR1 is MGHDK and CDR2 is SYGVNS. The CDR3 here is CATKGGREQYF. The DNA of the CDR3 is TGTGCCACCAAGGGGGGGCGAGAGCAGTACTTC.

The chain uses TRBV7-6 and TRBJ2-1; 10 bases match TRBD2. CDR1 is SGHVS, CDR2 FNYEAQ, per germline. The CDR3 is made up of 17 amino acids. V dropped 5 bases and J dropped 0; count of bases not matched to a gene: 7. The DNA for the CDR3 is TGTGCCAGCAGCCTCGGGGCTAGCGGGAGCTCCTACAATGAGCAGTTCTTC. The encoded protein is CASSLGASGSSYNEQFF.

The sample holds one count of this clone. DNA for the CDR3: TGTGCCAGCAGTTACTCTTCCTCCTCTAACACAGATACGCAGTATTTT. It is translated as CASSYSSSSNTDTQYF. J is TRBJ2-3 and V is TRBV6-5; D remains unclear. The CDR3 is 16 amino acids. The V end was cut by 0 bases, the J end by 2 bases, with 12 bases between. From germline, CDR1 is MNHEY and CDR2 SVGAGI.

The V and J genes are TRBV13 and TRBJ1-1; D remains unclear. With 3 bases removed from V and 11 bases from J, the gap between germline ends came to 10 bases. This CDR3 has 11 amino acids. Per germline, CDR1 PRHDT and CDR2 FYEKMQ (reference sequence). CDR3 coding DNA: TGTGCCAGCAGCTTGAGACTGGAGGCTTTCTTT. Translating it yields CASSLRLEAFF. Looking up the rest from reference TRBV13 and TRBJ1-1 gives the full variable domain: AAGVIQSPRHLIKEKRETATLKCYPIPRHDTVYWYQQGPGQDPQFLISFYEKMQSDKGSIPDRFSAQQFSDYHSELNMSSLELGDSALYFCASSLRLEAFFGQGTRLTVV.

In its sample, this clone was seen a few times. The chain carries TRBV5-6 and TRBJ2-7, with D maybe TRBD1 (5 bases). Per the germline V gene, CDR1 is SGHDT and CDR2 is YYEEEE. CDR3 length: 13 amino acids. The V end lost 1 base, the J end lost 6 bases, and 11 bases lay between the germline ends. The CDR3 is CASSLNRFFEQYF. The CDR3 DNA sequence: TGTGCCAGCAGCTTGAACAGGTTTTTCGAGCAGTACTTC.

CDR3 nucleotide sequence: TGTGCCAGCAGTGAAAGTAGTGGGGGCATCATATACGAGCAGTACTTC. This sequence encodes CASSESSGGIIYEQYF. The chain joins TRBV6-1 to TRBJ2-7; D perhaps matches TRBD1 (6 bases). Germline V gene lookup returns CDR1 MNHNS and CDR2 SASEGT. The CDR3 consists of 16 residues. The V end was cut by 2 bases, the J end by 4 bases, with 18 bases between.

CDR3 in DNA: TGTGCCAGCAGCCCGGGACTAGCGGGGGGGCAAAGCTCCTACGAGCAGTACTTC. It specifies CASSPGLAGGQSSYEQYF. This rearrangement joins TRBV5-4 to TRBJ2-7; 16 bases map to TRBD2. Germline V gives CDR1 SGHNT, CDR2 YYREEE (reference sequence). The CDR3 totals 18 residues. V was pared by 4 bases and J by 0 bases, with 7 bases of the junction left unmatched.

The chain joins TRBV27 to TRBJ2-5; 11 positions match TRBD1. The germline CDR1 and CDR2 sequences are MNHEY and SMNVEV (reference sequence). V was clipped by 5 bases and J by 6 bases; unmatched bases: 8. CDR3 length equals 15 residues. Here the CDR3 reads CASSLAGTGGQTQYF. The CDR3 DNA sequence: TGTGCCAGCAGTCTTGCCGGGACAGGGGGACAGACCCAGTACTTC.

The chain employs TRBV2 and TRBJ2-1; 7 nucleotides agree with TRBD1. The CDR3 is made up of 15 amino acids. With V trimmed by 6 bases and J by 2 bases, 7 bases remained unmatched. Germline CDR1 reads SNHLY; CDR2 reads FYNNEI. DNA of the CDR3: TGTGCCAGCAGCGTCGGAAGGGGGCCCTACAATGAGCAGTTCTTC. Amino acids: CASSVGRGPYNEQFF.

The rearrangement joins TRBV5-4 to TRBJ2-1; D may be TRBD2 (6 bases). Germline CDR1 SGHNT, CDR2 YYREEE (reference sequence). Trimming shortened V by 6 bases and J by 2 bases, and 15 bases separated the two germline ends. The CDR3 is 15 residues long. The CDR3 DNA sequence: TGTGCCAGCAAACAACGGGACTCCCCCTACAATGAGCAGTTCTTC. Its protein is CASKQRDSPYNEQFF.

The J gene is TRBJ1-4, the V gene TRBV10-3; 7 bases fit TRBD1. Germline CDR1 reads ENHRY; CDR2 reads SYGVKD. The V and J ends lost 6 bases and 6 bases, in that order; junction bases with no gene match: 7. This CDR3 has 14 residues. The CDR3 coding sequence is TGTGCCATCAGGGGAACAGGGGTGGATGAAAAACTGTTTTTT. Translating it yields CAIRGTGVDEKLFF.

The V call is TRBV5-1, the J call TRBJ2-3, with TRBD2 matching 7 bases. This CDR3 has 15 residues. Germline V gives CDR1 SGHRS, CDR2 YFSETQ. The trim removed 0 bases at V and 5 bases at J, leaving 6 bases unmatched. The CDR3 sequence is CASSLGASSGDTQYF. The CDR3, as DNA: TGCGCCAGCAGCTTGGGGGCCTCTAGCGGAGATACGCAGTATTTT. Based on the CDR3 plus reference TRBV5-1 and TRBJ2-3, the full variable domain is KAGVTQTPRYLIKTRGQQVTLSCSPISGHRSVSWYQQTPGQGLQFLFEYFSETQRNKGNFPGRFSGRQFSNSRSEMNVSTLELGDSALYLCASSLGASSGDTQYFGPGTRLTVL.

This chain links TRBV2 with TRBJ1-5, with a possible D match to TRBD1 (6 bases). The CDR3 consists of 15 residues. Germline assignment: CDR1 SNHLY and CDR2 FYNNEI. Trimming pared 4 bases from V and 2 bases from J, leaving 12 bases between. The CDR3, as DNA: TGTGCCAGCAGTGTAATGGGGGCGGGCAATCAGCCCCAGCATTTT. It encodes CASSVMGAGNQPQHF.

The V gene is TRBV6-4, the J gene TRBJ1-2; possibly TRBD1 for D (6 bases). The CDR3 covers 15 residues. The V end lost 6 bases, the J end lost 2 bases, and 16 bases lay between the germline ends. CDR1 is MRHNA, CDR2 SNTAGT, per germline. The CDR3 loop reads CASSRHREGNYGYTF. CDR3 in DNA: TGTGCCAGCAGCCGCCACAGGGAAGGGAACTATGGCTACACCTTC.

The chain recombines TRBV6-5 with TRBJ1-3; 9 bases are shared with TRBD1. CDR3 length equals 16 residues. Germline CDR1 reads MNHEY; CDR2 reads SVGAGI. V gave up 1 base and J gave up 1 base; unmatched junction bases: 2. CDR3 residues: CASSYYRGLSGNTIYF. The CDR3 bases are TGTGCCAGCAGTTACTACAGGGGGCTTTCTGGAAACACCATATATTTT.

The J gene is TRBJ2-1, the V gene TRBV7-2; D is perhaps TRBD1 (5 bases). CDR1 SGHTA and CDR2 FQGNSA come from the germline V gene. Trimming removed 1 base at V and 5 bases at J, with 6 bases between. The CDR3 sequence is 13 residues long. The CDR3 here is CASSLDRNNEQFF. CDR3 nucleotide sequence: TGTGCCAGCAGCTTAGACAGGAACAATGAGCAGTTCTTC.

The chain uses TRBV6-1 and TRBJ1-2; D gene unclear. Trimming left V 0 bases short and J 14 bases short, with 13 bases between. CDR1 and CDR2 (germline): MNHNS, SASEGT. This CDR3 contains 12 residues. The CDR3: CASSEARVTGTF. CDR3 nucleotides: TGTGCCAGCAGTGAAGCCCGGGTGACGGGAACCTTC.

The chain recombines TRBV12-5 with TRBJ2-2, with D tentatively TRBD1 (5 bases). The CDR3 totals 17 residues. Germline V gene sequence: CDR1 LGHNT, CDR2 FRNRAP. Trimming took 4 bases from V and 4 from J, leaving 19 bases between them. The CDR3 bases are TGTGCTAGTGGTTGGTACTCCGGGCAGGGTTTCACCGGGGAGCTGTTTTTT. It specifies CASGWYSGQGFTGELFF.

This clone was picked up a small number of times. The chain recombines TRBV14 with TRBJ1-1; D gene ambiguous. The CDR3 has 13 residues. Between the trimmed V and J ends, which lost 0 bases and 11 bases, there was a span of 13 bases. Germline assignment: CDR1 SGHDN and CDR2 FVKESK. DNA for the CDR3: TGTGCCAGCAGCCAAGATAGGAGTTTTGTGGCTTTCTTT. Its protein product is CASSQDRSFVAFF.

The V call is TRBV5-6, the J call TRBJ1-6; TRBD1 is a possible D gene (6 bases). From germline, CDR1 is SGHDT and CDR2 YYEEEE. Trimming pared 1 base from V and 7 bases from J, leaving 15 bases between. This CDR3 has 16 residues. CDR3 region: CASSLSGGGGNSPLHF. In DNA, the CDR3 is TGTGCCAGCAGCTTGTCGGGAGGGGGAGGAAATTCACCCCTCCACTTT.